What follows describes a single T cell receptor (beta chain). The antigen remains unidentified. TCRdb's table, derived via immunoSEQ multiplex PCR, lists solely in-frame clones and lacks some. The sample has fewer than 9,000 clones; about nine tenths are singletons. The sample comes from a study of lymphopenia after photon versus proton radiotherapy. Study-level findings and limits: Proton therapy kept repertoires fairly stable, unlike photons, which gained effector/memory cells. After the lymphocyte nadir, photon-treated repertoires showed oligoclonal expansion, especially of CD8+ Temra cells. Survival link was tested only in deceased patients; proton benefit remains a possibility.

Trimming took off 3 bases at V and 3 bases at J, with 9 bases between the two ends. In germline, CDR1 is SGHAT, CDR2 FQDESV (reference sequence). The CDR3 totals 14 residues. The sample was peripheral blood, taken from a patient treated with photon-based radiotherapy. This chain uses TRBV11-1 with TRBJ1-5; D remains unclear. The receptor's source is a man in his fifties or sixties with cholangiocarcinoma. Here the CDR3 reads CASSFVRNNQPQHF. The CDR3 coding sequence is TGTGCCAGCAGCTTCGTACGAAACAATCAGCCCCAGCATTTT.